Shown below are 18 T cell receptor beta chains from a single sample sequenced in a study of beta chain features in type 1 diabetes. Overall study results and limits: In all four CD4+ subsets, TCRB CDR3 length was significantly, moderately reduced in type 1 diabetes.

No antigens are known for them. Of the isolated RNA, all was reverse transcribed, and so the sequenced material was expressed TCRB transcripts. Only in-frame clones appear in the TCRdb table, and some are missing; sequencing was by immunoSEQ multiplex PCR. The sample consists of about 650,000 clones, around 12% of them appearing once. Sequences were obtained from naive CD4+ T cells from blood. These receptors were collected from a man aged 30 to 45 with type 1 diabetes.

This clone has a handful of counts. The V call is TRBV19, the J call TRBJ2-1; 13 bases map to TRBD2. Looked up from germline, CDR1 is LNHDA and CDR2 is SQIVND (reference sequence). There are 19 residues in the CDR3. Losses at the gene ends were 5 bases for V and 8 bases for J; bases not matched to a gene: 18. This CDR3 is CASSAELAGGSLWIDEQFF. The CDR3 DNA sequence: TGTGCCAGTAGTGCCGAACTAGCGGGGGGGTCCCTATGGATAGATGAGCAGTTCTTC. The full variable domain, with the rest looked up from reference TRBV19 and TRBJ2-1, is DGGITQSPKYLFRKEGQNVTLSCEQNLNHDAMYWYRQDPGQGLRLIYYSQIVNDFQKGDIAEGYSVSREKKESFPLTVTSAQKNPTAFYLCASSAELAGGSLWIDEQFFGPGTRLTVL.

This clone has just a few counts. The chain couples TRBV25-1 to TRBJ2-7, with a weak D call TRBD1 (6 bases). V gave up 5 bases and J gave up 2 bases, with 13 bases separating them. Germline V gives CDR1 MGHDK, CDR2 SYGVNS. This CDR3 has 14 residues. CDR3 coding DNA: TGTGCCAGCAGTCCAGCCGGGACAACCTACGAGCAGTACTTC. Encoded protein: CASSPAGTTYEQYF.

This clone was picked up a small number of times. The rearrangement joins TRBV4-2 to TRBJ1-2, with a weak D call TRBD1 (5 bases). V lost 0 bases to trimming and J lost 1 base, with 12 bases between them. Germline V gives CDR1 LGHNA, CDR2 YNFKEQ. The CDR3 consists of 16 residues. The CDR3 here is CASSQDQGSFNYGYTF. In DNA form, the CDR3 reads TGTGCCAGCAGCCAAGATCAGGGCAGTTTTAACTATGGCTACACCTTC.

This clone was seen more than once but under ten times. The rearrangement links TRBV23-1 to TRBJ1-2; no clear D. TRBV23-1 is filed as an ORF, its function uncertain. The CDR3 sequence is 16 residues long. The V end lost 2 bases, the J end lost 5 bases, and 18 bases lay between the germline ends. The CDR3 loop reads CASSQPFLPGGYGYTF. The DNA of the CDR3 is TGCGCCAGCAGTCAACCATTTCTCCCGGGAGGTTATGGCTACACCTTC.

This clone was recorded a few times. V is TRBV7-9 and J is TRBJ2-3; 7 nucleotides line up with TRBD1. Germline assignment: CDR1 SEHNR and CDR2 FQNEAQ (reference sequence). The V gene end was trimmed by 1 base and the J gene end by 1 base; junction bases not matched to a gene: 8. The CDR3 loop spans 17 amino acids. The CDR3 region has the DNA TGTGCCAGCAGCTTAGGTAGGGGGCGACGTGGCACAGATACGCAGTATTTT. Translating it yields CASSLGRGRRGTDTQYF. The variable domain in full, with the rest retrieved from reference TRBV7-9 and TRBJ2-3, is DTGVSQNPRHKITKRGQNVTFRCDPISEHNRLYWYRQTLGQGPEFLTYFQNEAQLEKSRLLSDRFSAERPKGSFSTLEIQRTEQGDSAMYLCASSLGRGRRGTDTQYFGPGTRLTVL.

The rearrangement joins TRBV7-2 to TRBJ2-4; 8 bases agree with TRBD1. This CDR3 has 17 amino acids. With 5 bases clipped from V and 0 bases from J, the junction kept 9 bases outside the gene matches. Germline V gene lookup returns CDR1 SGHTA and CDR2 FQGNSA. This CDR3 is CASSPVGTGLAKNIQYF. CDR3 DNA sequence: TGTGCCAGCAGCCCCGTCGGGACAGGACTAGCCAAAAACATTCAGTACTTC.

The V and J genes are TRBV6-5 and TRBJ2-7; D is unclear. The CDR3 totals 13 residues. Germline CDR1 MNHEY, CDR2 SVGAGI. The V end lost 6 bases, the J end lost 0 bases, and 9 bases lay between the germline ends. For the CDR3, the DNA is TGTGCCAGCAGCACGTATAGCTCCTACGAGCAGTACTTC. Translated, it gives CASSTYSSYEQYF.

The chain recombines TRBV5-1 with TRBJ2-4; TRBD2 is a possible D gene (5 bases). CDR3 size: 14 residues. The ends were cut back, 7 bases at V and 4 bases at J, with 15 bases in the middle. Germline V gene sequence: CDR1 SGHRS, CDR2 YFSETQ. The CDR3 DNA reads TGCGCCAGCGCCGAGGGAGCAGATAAAAACATTCAGTACTTC. Translated, it gives CASAEGADKNIQYF. The full variable domain, in which reference TRBV5-1 and TRBJ2-4 provide the parts outside the CDR3, is KAGVTQTPRYLIKTRGQQVTLSCSPISGHRSVSWYQQTPGQGLQFLFEYFSETQRNKGNFPGRFSGRQFSNSRSEMNVSTLELGDSALYLCASAEGADKNIQYFGAGTRLSVL.

Only a few counts were recorded for this clone. The chain links TRBV7-2 to TRBJ1-2; tentatively, D is TRBD1 (6 bases). Trimming shortened V by 7 bases and J by 5 bases, and 20 bases separated the two germline ends. Germline loops: CDR1 SGHTA, CDR2 FQGNSA. The CDR3 length is 15 residues. DNA of the CDR3: TGTGCCAGCATGCGAGAACCGGGACAACGTTATGGCTACACCTTC. It encodes CASMREPGQRYGYTF.

This clone was seen a few times. The chain joins TRBV10-3 to TRBJ2-6, with unresolved D. The CDR3 contains 15 residues. Germline assignment: CDR1 ENHRY and CDR2 SYGVKD. V was pared by 3 bases and J by 1 base, with 7 bases between. CDR3 in DNA: TGTGCCATCAGTGATCCTGGGTCTGGGGCCAACGTCCTGACTTTC. Its protein is CAISDPGSGANVLTF.

The gene calls are TRBV7-6 and TRBJ1-5; 7 positions match TRBD1. V lost 5 bases, J lost 7 bases, and 8 bases stayed unmatched. Germline loops: CDR1 SGHVS, CDR2 FNYEAQ. This CDR3 contains 14 residues. Written as DNA, the CDR3 is TGTGCCAGCAGCGTCGACAGGGTCGGCCAGCCCCAGCATTTT. It encodes CASSVDRVGQPQHF.

This clone occurred a few times. The chain has TRBV6-1 and TRBJ1-5; unclear D gene. The CDR3 loop spans 14 amino acids. V lost 4 bases to trimming and J lost 0 bases, with 7 bases between them. The V gene's germline CDR1 is MNHNS and CDR2 SASEGT. The CDR3 loop reads CASSGHFSNQPQHF. The CDR3 coding sequence is TGTGCCAGCAGTGGACACTTTAGCAATCAGCCCCAGCATTTT.

This clone was counted only a few times. CDR3 sequence: CASGGGDYGYTF. The CDR3 DNA follows: TGTGCCAGCGGTGGGGGGGACTATGGCTACACCTTC. The rearrangement joins TRBV27 to TRBJ1-2; weak D call: TRBD1 (5 bases). CDR3 length: 12 amino acids. In germline, CDR1 is MNHEY, CDR2 SMNVEV (reference sequence). Trimming pared 8 bases from V and 3 bases from J, leaving 10 bases between.

The chain recombines TRBV6-1 with TRBJ1-5; 8 nucleotides match TRBD1. This CDR3 spans 13 amino acids. Germline lookup yields CDR1 MNHNS and CDR2 SASEGT. V trimming: 8 bases; J trimming: 4 bases; junction bases outside the gene matches: 4. The CDR3 nucleotides read TGTGCCAGCCAGGGGGCGGGAAATCAGCCCCAGCATTTT. This gives the protein CASQGAGNQPQHF.

The chain carries TRBV29-1 and TRBJ2-7; 7 bases fit TRBD1. The germline V gene encodes CDR1 SQVTM and CDR2 ANQGSEA. V dropped 5 bases and J dropped 6; count of bases not matched to a gene: 7. CDR3 length: 12 amino acids. This CDR3 reads CSVLQGFREQYF. The CDR3 DNA is TGCAGCGTTTTACAGGGGTTCCGCGAGCAGTACTTC.

The J gene is TRBJ2-1, the V gene TRBV7-2; possibly TRBD1 or TRBD2 for D (5 bases each). CDR1 is SGHTA, CDR2 FQGNSA, per germline. Trimming pared 3 bases from V and 1 base from J, leaving 13 bases between. The CDR3 is 16 amino acids. The CDR3 nucleotides read TGTGCCAGCAGCTTTCGAGGGGTTAGGTCCTACAATGAGCAGTTCTTC. It codes for CASSFRGVRSYNEQFF.

There are a few counts of this clone. The rearrangement uses TRBV29-1 and TRBJ2-3; TRBD2 agrees at 10 bases. The CDR3 spans 16 residues. V lost 4 bases, J lost 2 bases, and 9 bases stayed unmatched. Looked up from germline, CDR1 is SQVTM and CDR2 is ANQGSEA. The CDR3 reads CSVGWTSGTFTDTQYF. In DNA, the CDR3 is TGCAGCGTTGGATGGACTAGCGGTACTTTCACAGATACGCAGTATTTT.

This clone was seen only a few times. J is TRBJ1-1 and V is TRBV11-2, with D unresolved. This CDR3 is 9 amino acids long. From germline, CDR1 is SGHAT and CDR2 FQNNGV. V was pared by 3 bases and J by 11 bases, with 4 bases between. The CDR3 nucleotides are TGTGCCAGCAGCTTCCCTGCTTTCTTT. It specifies CASSFPAFF.